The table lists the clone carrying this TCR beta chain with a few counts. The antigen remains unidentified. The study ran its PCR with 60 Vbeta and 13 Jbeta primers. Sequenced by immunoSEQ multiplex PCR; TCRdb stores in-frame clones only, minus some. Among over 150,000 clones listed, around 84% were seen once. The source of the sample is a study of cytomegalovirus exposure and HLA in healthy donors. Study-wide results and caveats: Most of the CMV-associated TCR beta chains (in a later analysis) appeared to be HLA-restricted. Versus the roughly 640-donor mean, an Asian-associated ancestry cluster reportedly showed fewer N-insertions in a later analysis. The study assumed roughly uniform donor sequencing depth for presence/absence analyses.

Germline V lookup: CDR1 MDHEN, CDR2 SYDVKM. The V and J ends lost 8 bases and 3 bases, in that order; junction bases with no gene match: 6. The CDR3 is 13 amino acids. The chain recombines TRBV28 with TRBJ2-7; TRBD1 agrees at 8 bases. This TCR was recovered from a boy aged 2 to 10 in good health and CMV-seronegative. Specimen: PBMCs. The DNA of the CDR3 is TGTGCCAGCGGGGACAGGTTCCACTACGAGCAGTACTTC. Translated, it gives CASGDRFHYEQYF.